This T cell receptor beta chain was profiled in a study of cytomegalovirus exposure and HLA in healthy donors. Germline values: CDR1 KGHSH, CDR2 LQKENI. The CDR3 sequence is 14 residues long. The junction had 10 bases not matched to a gene; V was cut back by 3 bases and J by 9 bases. The study ran its PCR with 60 Vbeta and 13 Jbeta primers. Repertoires were generated with immunoSEQ multiplex PCR, while TCRdb's copy carries only in-frame clones and drops some. This sample's table reports approximately 170,000 clones. The chain combines TRBV18 with TRBJ2-5; 7 bases match TRBD2. This TCR was recovered from a young woman in good health and CMV-seropositive. Sequenced input: PBMCs. CDR3: CASSPPTLREAQYF. In nucleotides, the CDR3 is TGTGCCAGCTCACCCCCGACCCTTCGGGAGGCCCAGTACTTC. Together with reference TRBV18 and TRBJ2-5, the CDR3 gives the full variable domain: NAGVMQNPRHLVRRRGQEARLRCSPMKGHSHVYWYRQLPEEGLKFMVYLQKENIIDESGMPKERFSAEFPKEGPSILRIQQVVRGDSAAYFCASSPPTLREAQYFGPGTRLLVL.